This T cell receptor (beta chain) was sequenced in a study of shared clonotypes between healthy human individuals. The naive CD8 subset, CD45RO-negative cells positively selected for CCR7, excluded terminally differentiated effector memory CD45RA+ cells. The V gene's germline CDR1 is SNHLY and CDR2 FYNNEI. Losses at the gene ends were 8 bases for V and 7 bases for J; bases not matched to a gene: 7. The CDR3 consists of 12 residues. Clones were sequenced by immunoSEQ multiplex PCR, and TCRdb holds only the in-frame ones, with some missing. This sample has over 2 million clones, with roughly 95% found just once.

Sequencing input: naive CD8+ T cells sorted from blood. The TCR sequence derives from a man between 18 and 35 years old in good health. The chain combines TRBV2 with TRBJ1-1; 7 bases are shared with TRBD1. CDR3 residues: CASPSGGGEAFF. The CDR3 region has the DNA TGTGCCAGCCCATCAGGGGGGGGTGAAGCTTTCTTT. The whole variable domain, filled in from reference TRBV2 and TRBJ1-1, reads EPEVTQTPSHQVTQMGQEVILRCVPISNHLYFYWYRQILGQKVEFLVSFYNNEISEKSEIFDDQFSVERPDGSNFTLKIRSTKLEDSAMYFCASPSGGGEAFFGQGTRLTVV.